These T cell receptor beta chains were read from a single sample in a study of blood T cells in healthy people across ages. TCRdb reprocessed the 5' RACE reads via MiXCR and lists one record per CDR3 protein. The table includes hundreds of thousands of distinct CDR3 sequences, under 45% detected once. What was sequenced was blood. The receptors originated from a man aged 55-75 years in good health. Both conserved end residues are part of each CDR3. The order of the fields is V gene, J gene, D gene, clone size, CDR3 DNA, CDR3 protein. D genes are given only for firm matches. The listing skips clone size in some rows; elsewhere it reads once, few, many or a size class.

>TRBV28|TRBJ2-6|.|few
TGTGCCAGCAGTCTTACCGGGACGGCGAGCTCTGGGGCCAACGTCCTGACTTTC
CASSLTGTASSGANVLTF
>TRBV12-3/TRBV12-4|TRBJ2-5|.|.
TGTGCCAGCAGTGTCCAACTAGGTAGGCATGAGCAGTACTTC
CASSVQLGRHEQYF
>TRBV6-2/TRBV6-3|TRBJ1-5|.|.
TGTGCCAGCAGTGACTCGGGGACGGTTTATCAGCATTTT
CASSDSGTVYQHF
>TRBV5-1|TRBJ2-1|.|few
TGCGCCACCTCGACCGGGACGCCGTACAATGAGCAGTTCTTC
CATSTGTPYNEQFF
>TRBV18|TRBJ2-3|.|.
TGTGCCAGCTCCCCCTTGGGCATCCGAGATACGCAGTATTTT
CASSPLGIRDTQYF
>TRBV20-1|TRBJ1-6|.|.
TGCAGTGCTAGAGAGGACAGCGAGAGCTCCTATAATTCACCCCTCCACTTT
CSAREDSESSYNSPLHF
>TRBV5-6|TRBJ2-3|TRBD1|.
TGTGCCAGCAGCTTGGCCGAGGGACAGGGTGTAGATACGCAGTATTTT
CASSLAEGQGVDTQYF
>TRBV6-5|TRBJ2-5|.|.
TGTGCCAGCAGTTACCGACCCGATAGGTCCCAGTACTTC
CASSYRPDRSQYF
>TRBV5-1|TRBJ2-7|TRBD2|.
TGCGCCAGCAGCTTAACACCGGGACTAGCGGGGGGGAAGAACGAGCAGTACTTC
CASSLTPGLAGGKNEQYF
>TRBV25-1|TRBJ2-1|.|.
TGTGCCAGCAGTGACCCTAGTTCCCCTAACAATGAGCAGTTCTTC
CASSDPSSPNNEQFF
>TRBV5-1|TRBJ2-6|TRBD1|.
TGCGCCAGCAGCTTGTTTGTTCCGGGACAGTACTCTGGGGCCAACGTCCTGACTTTC
CASSLFVPGQYSGANVLTF
>TRBV5-1|TRBJ2-3|TRBD2|.
TGCGCCAGCAGCTTGTTTGGGACTAGCGGGGAGAGCACGGATACGCAGTATTTT
CASSLFGTSGESTDTQYF
>TRBV11-1|TRBJ2-4|.|.
TGTGCCAGCAGCCCGTTTGGGACAAAGGAAAACATTCAGTACTTC
CASSPFGTKENIQYF